This T cell receptor beta chain was sequenced in a study of Ad26.COV2.S vaccination and SARS-CoV-2 variants. Study-wide context: Recipients of Ad26.COV2.S got it intramuscularly, once or twice 56 days apart. Study-level points and caveats: There was a possibility that the TCR breadth and depth analyses underestimated total T cell responses.

With 6 bases clipped from V and 4 bases from J, the junction kept 4 bases outside the gene matches. This CDR3 region has 15 residues. Germline CDR1 is LGHNT and CDR2 is FRNRAP. The assay was immunoSEQ multiplex PCR, and TCRdb's table has in-frame clones only and misses some. The sample carries 200,000 to 250,000 clones, approximately 87% recorded once. About this clone: Its antigen is still unknown.

The sample's treatment: some 20 received Ad26.COV2.S at low or high dose, single or two shots; five or six received placebo; per-sample allocation not given. Sampling took place 63 days after the first vaccine or placebo injection. The administered vaccine (an Ad26 vector) expressed Wuhan-strain SARS-CoV-2 spike. This receptor was identified in a person between 18 and 59 years old who received the Ad26.COV2.S COVID-19 vaccine or a placebo. The rearrangement joins TRBV12-5 to TRBJ2-1; TRBD2 agrees at 12 bases. Sequences were derived from peripheral blood, sampled in a trial of Ad26.COV2.S vaccine versus placebo. The CDR3 loop reads CASGPSGRGYNEQFF. The CDR3 bases are TGTGCTAGTGGCCCTAGCGGGAGGGGGTACAATGAGCAGTTCTTC.